Following are 26 T cell receptor beta chains from one sample sequenced in a study of blood T cells in healthy people across ages. PCR was performed a second time for about 7 to 12 cycles using a sample-barcoded 5' primer and a J-beta primer mix. TCRdb used MiXCR to reprocess the 5' RACE reads, holding one entry per CDR3 protein. The sample shows about 1.6 million distinct CDR3 sequences, roughly 32% of them seen only once. The sequencing sample was made of blood. Receptors were obtained from a woman in her 30s in good health.

The chain recombines TRBV28 with TRBJ2-1, with D tentatively TRBD2 (6 bases). The CDR3 totals 18 residues. In germline, CDR1 is MDHEN, CDR2 SYDVKM. V was clipped by 1 base and J by 0 bases, with 16 bases between them. CDR3 in DNA: TGTGCCAGCAGTTTATCCATGGGACTCGGAAGCTCCTACAATGAGCAGTTCTTC. Amino acid sequence: CASSLSMGLGSSYNEQFF.

The chain recombines TRBV5-1 with TRBJ2-1; TRBD2 agrees at 12 bases. The CDR3 is 17 residues long. CDR1 is SGHRS, CDR2 YFSETQ, per germline. The ends lost 4 bases at V and 1 base at J; junction bases unmatched: 6. CDR3 sequence: CASSPLLAGGSYNEQFF. CDR3 bases: TGCGCCAGCAGCCCCCTACTAGCGGGGGGTTCCTACAATGAGCAGTTCTTC. Filled out from reference TRBV5-1 and TRBJ2-1, the complete variable domain reads KAGVTQTPRYLIKTRGQQVTLSCSPISGHRSVSWYQQTPGQGLQFLFEYFSETQRNKGNFPGRFSGRQFSNSRSEMNVSTLELGDSALYLCASSPLLAGGSYNEQFFGPGTRLTVL.

The rearrangement uses TRBV7-2 and TRBJ2-7; D gene unclear. The CDR3 totals 16 residues. Trimming cost V 0 bases and J 4 bases, with 16 bases left between them. Germline values: CDR1 SGHTA, CDR2 FQGNSA. CDR3 region: CASSLAPDVRSYEQYF. CDR3 sequence (DNA): TGTGCCAGCAGCTTAGCGCCCGACGTACGGAGTTACGAGCAGTACTTC.

The rearrangement joins TRBV28 to TRBJ1-4, with D maybe TRBD1 (6 bases). Germline lookup yields CDR1 MDHEN and CDR2 SYDVKM. V was clipped by 6 bases and J by 5 bases, with 16 bases between them. The CDR3 covers 15 residues. CDR3 bases: TGTGCCAGCAGGCGCACCCAGGGGAGAAATGAAAAACTGTTTTTT. Its translation is CASRRTQGRNEKLFF. The complete variable domain, with remaining parts taken from reference TRBV28 and TRBJ1-4, reads DVKVTQSSRYLVKRTGEKVFLECVQDMDHENMFWYRQDPGLGLRLIYFSYDVKMKEKGDIPEGYSVSREKKERFSLILESASTNQTSMYLCASRRTQGRNEKLFFGSGTQLSVL.

This clonotype has a handful of counts. This sequence joins TRBV29-1 and TRBJ1-3, with a possible D match to TRBD1 (6 bases). The CDR3 contains 13 residues. Trimming shortened V by 6 bases and J by 3 bases, and 12 bases separated the two germline ends. Germline assignment: CDR1 SQVTM and CDR2 ANQGSEA. CDR3 in DNA: TGCAGCGTACGAAACAGGGTTGGAAACACCATATATTTT. It specifies CSVRNRVGNTIYF.

In this sample, this clonotype turned up a few times. The chain carries TRBV3-1 and TRBJ1-2; D gene ambiguous. CDR1 LGHDT and CDR2 YNNKEL come from the germline V gene (reference sequence). The V end was cut by 4 bases, the J end by 3 bases, with 12 bases between. The CDR3 runs 14 residues. The CDR3 region has the DNA TGTGCCAGCAGCCCCGCCTTGAGGGACTATGGCTACACCTTC. Translating it yields CASSPALRDYGYTF.

The rearrangement joins TRBV28 to TRBJ1-4; 11 bases fit TRBD1. Germline CDR1 and CDR2: MDHEN and SYDVKM. V shed 6 bases and J 6 bases; nucleotides not matched to a gene: 3. This CDR3 comprises 14 residues. CDR3 loop: CASRPDRGHEKLFF. The CDR3 coding sequence is TGTGCCAGCAGGCCGGACAGGGGGCATGAAAAACTGTTTTTT.

This clonotype was counted between two and nine times. At one boundary the junction diverges from the germline segment, which might be a read error. The chain joins TRBV5-1 to TRBJ2-6; D unclear. The CDR3 contains 12 residues. Germline V gives CDR1 SGHRS, CDR2 YFSETQ. CDR3 nucleotides: TGTGCTAGTGGTTTAGGAGCCAACGTCCTGACTTTC. This sequence encodes CASGLGANVLTF.

Comments on this clonotype: Germline is not matched at one junction end, which may reflect a read error. This chain connects TRBV12-3 or TRBV12-4 to TRBJ2-5, with 7 bases identical to TRBD2. This CDR3 region has 12 residues. In DNA, the CDR3 is TGTGCCGGCAGTTTAGCGGGTGAAAAGCAGTACTTC. Protein: CAGSLAGEKQYF.

This clonotype was counted many times. The chain employs TRBV2 and TRBJ2-5; possibly TRBD1 for D (6 bases). Trimming took 7 bases from V and 5 from J, leaving 14 bases between them. Germline V lookup: CDR1 SNHLY, CDR2 FYNNEI. The CDR3 consists of 13 residues. CDR3 nucleotides: TGTGCCAGCACACAGGGAGAGGGCGAGACCCAGTACTTC. It specifies CASTQGEGETQYF.

The chain employs TRBV2 and TRBJ2-5; D is ambiguous. Germline CDR1 SNHLY, CDR2 FYNNEI. The CDR3 sequence is 13 residues long. V lost 4 bases to trimming and J lost 5 bases, with 11 bases between them. In DNA, the CDR3 is TGTGCCAGCAGTGCCCCGGCGGTGGAGACCCAGTACTTC. This encodes CASSAPAVETQYF.

This clonotype came up many times. The chain employs TRBV29-1 and TRBJ1-2; TRBD1 is a possible D gene (6 bases). Germline loops: CDR1 SQVTM, CDR2 ANQGSEA. V was pared by 3 bases and J by 4 bases, with 15 bases between. CDR3 length: 14 amino acids. The CDR3 bases are TGCAGCGTTGAGCCCCCCGGGACATTCTATGGCTACACCTTC. It translates to CSVEPPGTFYGYTF.

This clonotype was detected a few times. This sequence may be a read error, since a much larger clone differs from it by one base. This chain uses TRBV6-1 with TRBJ2-3; the match to TRBD2 covers 11 bases. This CDR3 has 16 amino acids. Germline CDR1 MNHNS, CDR2 SASEGT. V lost 7 bases, J lost 0 bases, and 6 bases stayed unmatched. The CDR3 spells CASTRGLAASTDTQYF. CDR3 nucleotides: TGTGCCAGCACCAGGGGACTAGCGGCTAGCACAGATACGCAGTATTTT.

The chain is built from TRBV6-6 and TRBJ1-4; D uncertain. Germline CDR1 is MNHNY and CDR2 is SVGAGI (reference sequence). V was pared by 2 bases and J by 0 bases, with 10 bases between. The CDR3 has 16 amino acids. The chain's CDR3 is CASSYGQTATNEKLFF. The CDR3 bases are TGTGCCAGCAGTTACGGGCAGACTGCAACTAATGAAAAACTGTTTTTT.

This clonotype was observed at least ten times. The gene calls are TRBV6-2 or TRBV6-3 and TRBJ2-3; TRBD2 matches at 7 bases. This CDR3 region has 15 residues. The germline V gene encodes CDR1 MNHEY and CDR2 SVGEGT. V was pared by 5 bases and J by 4 bases, with 9 bases of the junction left unmatched. The CDR3 sequence: CASSGTISSADTQYF. The CDR3 bases are TGTGCCAGCAGTGGGACTATCTCGAGTGCAGATACGCAGTATTTT.

This clonotype was seen many times. V usage is TRBV7-3 and J usage is TRBJ2-1; 9 bases agree with TRBD2. Germline V gene lookup returns CDR1 SGHTA and CDR2 FQGTGA. There are 17 residues in the CDR3. The V segment lost 5 bases and the J segment 8 bases; nucleotides outside the gene matches: 16. The CDR3 coding sequence is TGTGCCAGCAGCCCACTGGCGGGGGGGCCCTTATTGTATGAGCAGTTCTTC. Translation gives CASSPLAGGPLLYEQFF.

This clonotype was seen only once. DNA for the CDR3: TGTGCCAGCAGGGGGATGAGCGGGAGCTCCTACAATGAGCAGTTCTTC. The encoded protein is CASRGMSGSSYNEQFF. The rearrangement uses TRBV28 and TRBJ2-1; TRBD2 aligns across 8 bases. Looked up from germline, CDR1 is MDHEN and CDR2 is SYDVKM. The CDR3 runs to 16 residues. The ends lost 6 bases at V and 0 bases at J; junction bases unmatched: 7.

This clonotype was counted a few times. The J gene is TRBJ2-5, the V gene TRBV5-5, with 9 bases fitting TRBD2. Germline-derived CDR1 and CDR2 are SGHKS and YYEKEE (reference sequence). This CDR3 spans 15 amino acids. V trimming: 4 bases; J trimming: 3 bases; junction bases outside the gene matches: 7. The CDR3 reads CASSHGTSSKETQYF. The CDR3, as DNA: TGTGCCAGCAGCCACGGGACTAGCTCAAAAGAGACCCAGTACTTC. Full variable domain (outside the CDR3, taken from reference TRBV5-5 and TRBJ2-5): DAGVTQSPTHLIKTRGQQVTLRCSPISGHKSVSWYQQVLGQGPQFIFQYYEKEERGRGNFPDRFSARQFPNYSSELNVNALLLGDSALYLCASSHGTSSKETQYFGPGTRLLVL.

This chain uses TRBV20-1 with TRBJ1-5, with 10 bases aligning to TRBD1. The germline V gene encodes CDR1 DFQATT and CDR2 SNEGSKA (reference sequence). Trimming cost V 5 bases and J 4 bases; bases outside gene matches: 8. The CDR3 totals 15 residues. CDR3 sequence: CSAPDRGMRNQPQHF. The CDR3 DNA sequence: TGCAGTGCTCCGGACAGGGGGATGAGAAATCAGCCCCAGCATTTT.

V gene TRBV15 combines with J gene TRBJ2-5; D is ambiguous. Germline V lookup: CDR1 LNHNV, CDR2 YYDKDF (reference sequence). The CDR3 runs to 11 residues. Trimming pared 4 bases from V and 6 bases from J, leaving 6 bases between. The CDR3 DNA reads as TGTGCCACCAGCACGGACCAGACCCAGTACTTC. Translating gives CATSTDQTQYF.

For this clonotype: The germline gene is not matched at one end of the junction; a read error may be the cause. V is TRBV6-2 or TRBV6-3 and J is TRBJ2-7, with TRBD2 matching 13 bases. The CDR3 contains 15 residues. The germline CDR1 and CDR2 sequences are MNHEY and SVGEGT. The CDR3, as DNA: TGTGCCAGTGGACTAGCGGGAGTTAGGTCCTGCGAGCAGTACTTC. It is translated as CASGLAGVRSCEQYF.

This rearrangement joins TRBV7-2 to TRBJ2-7, with a possible D match to TRBD2 (6 bases). CDR1 SGHTA and CDR2 FQGNSA come from the germline V gene. V shed 2 bases and J shed 1 base, with 12 bases lying between them. There are 15 residues in the CDR3. CDR3 sequence reads: CASSLWTTISYEQYF. The CDR3, as DNA: TGTGCCAGCAGCTTATGGACTACGATTTCCTACGAGCAGTACTTC.

The J gene is TRBJ2-1, the V gene TRBV30; possibly TRBD1 for D (6 bases). CDR3 length: 14 amino acids. Germline V gives CDR1 GTSNPN, CDR2 SVGIG (reference sequence). Trimming cost V 4 bases and J 4 bases, with 14 bases left between them. The CDR3 here is CAWTSTGAYNEQFF. The CDR3 DNA is TGTGCCTGGACTTCGACAGGAGCTTACAATGAGCAGTTCTTC.

This clonotype was observed at least ten times. The chain recombines TRBV20-1 with TRBJ2-1; 9 positions match TRBD2. Germline CDR1 reads DFQATT; CDR2 reads SNEGSKA (reference sequence). The V gene end was trimmed by 4 bases and the J gene end by 6 bases; junction bases not matched to a gene: 7. The CDR3 extends over 14 amino acids. The CDR3 sequence is CSAMRGGVGNEQFF. The CDR3 DNA is TGCAGTGCTATGCGGGGGGGAGTCGGCAATGAGCAGTTCTTC.

This clonotype has only a few counts. The V gene is TRBV29-1, the J gene TRBJ2-7, with D tentatively TRBD1 (6 bases). The CDR3 totals 13 residues. The V gene's germline CDR1 is SQVTM and CDR2 ANQGSEA. V was cut by 7 bases and J by 2 bases, with 15 bases left in between. CDR3 loop: CSAIQGVTYEQYF. The CDR3 bases are TGCAGCGCGATACAGGGTGTCACCTACGAGCAGTACTTC.

This clonotype turned up a few times. The chain is built from TRBV5-1 and TRBJ2-3; D tentatively reads TRBD1 or TRBD2 (6 bases each). The CDR3 length is 14 residues. Germline V gene data show CDR1 as SGHRS and CDR2 as YFSETQ. V lost 7 bases and J 2 bases, leaving 14 bases between the germline ends. CDR3 sequence: CASGGGQVTDTQYF. In DNA form, the CDR3 reads TGCGCCAGCGGTGGGGGGCAAGTCACAGATACGCAGTATTTT. Full variable domain (outside the CDR3, taken from reference TRBV5-1 and TRBJ2-3): KAGVTQTPRYLIKTRGQQVTLSCSPISGHRSVSWYQQTPGQGLQFLFEYFSETQRNKGNFPGRFSGRQFSNSRSEMNVSTLELGDSALYLCASGGGQVTDTQYFGPGTRLTVL.